This TCR beta chain is drawn from a study of blood T cell repertoires in COVID-19. Profiling relied on immunoSEQ multiplex PCR, and the TCRdb table lists in-frame clones only, not all of them. Among about 52,000 clones listed, approximately 89% were seen once. Trimming shortened V by 6 bases and J by 6 bases, and 14 bases separated the two germline ends. Germline V CDR1 and CDR2: MNHEY, SVGEGT. The CDR3 has 13 amino acids. This receptor was taken from a man at least 80 years old with active or convalescent COVID-19. V and J are TRBV6-2 or TRBV6-3 and TRBJ1-2; TRBD1 is a possible D gene (5 bases). The sequencing input was peripheral blood. The chain's CDR3 is CASSPRGADGYTF. CDR3 sequence (DNA): TGTGCCAGCAGCCCTAGGGGCGCGGATGGCTACACCTTC.